This T cell receptor beta chain was profiled in a study of blood T cell repertoires in COVID-19. Clones were sequenced by immunoSEQ multiplex PCR, and TCRdb holds only the in-frame ones, with some missing. The table has approximately 100,000 clones, approximately 84% seen once. Per germline, CDR1 LNHDA and CDR2 SQIVND (reference sequence). The CDR3 has 15 residues. Germline trimming cut 6 bases from V and 4 bases from J; bases unmatched to any gene: 10. The V gene is TRBV19, the J gene TRBJ1-2, with 8 bases matching TRBD1. Material for sequencing was peripheral blood. The clonotype was recovered from a man between 60 and 70 years old with acute or convalescent COVID-19. The CDR3 sequence: CASRPLQGGAYGYTF. In nucleotides, the CDR3 is TGTGCCAGTAGGCCGCTACAGGGGGGTGCCTATGGCTACACCTTC.